The 12 T cell receptor beta chains given below trace back to one sample, sequenced in a study of chemoradiotherapy in HPV16-positive cancers. This table comes from immunoSEQ multiplex PCR, and its TCRdb copy is limited to in-frame clones, with some not included. The sample shows 30,000 to 35,000 clones, about 85% of them seen only once. The material was blood, obtained from a patient who underwent chemoradiotherapy. These receptors came from a human donor with HPV-associated anogenital cancer.

The chain joins TRBV29-1 to TRBJ2-6; 7 bases agree with TRBD2. CDR1 SQVTM and CDR2 ANQGSEA come from the germline V gene. Germline trimming cut 6 bases from V and 0 bases from J; bases unmatched to any gene: 2. The CDR3 extends over 14 amino acids. The CDR3 sequence: CSVGGLSGANVLTF. In DNA form, the CDR3 reads TGCAGCGTGGGAGGGCTCTCTGGGGCCAACGTCCTGACTTTC.

This chain connects TRBV7-6 to TRBJ2-7; 7 positions match TRBD1. V shed 5 bases and J 0 bases; nucleotides not matched to a gene: 10. Germline CDR1 is SGHVS and CDR2 is FNYEAQ. CDR3 size: 16 residues. This chain's CDR3 is CASSPGQQRSSYEQYF. The CDR3 DNA sequence: TGTGCCAGCAGCCCGGGACAGCAAAGGAGCTCCTACGAGCAGTACTTC.

The rearrangement joins TRBV9 to TRBJ2-2, with D maybe TRBD2 (5 bases). Trimming took 0 bases from V and 4 from J, leaving 13 bases between them. Germline V gives CDR1 SGDLS, CDR2 YYNGEE. The CDR3 loop spans 16 amino acids. This CDR3 is CASSVETTAGTGELFF. The DNA for the CDR3 is TGTGCCAGCAGCGTAGAGACCACCGCGGGCACCGGGGAGCTGTTTTTT.

This chain joins TRBV5-6 and TRBJ2-3; 10 positions agree with TRBD2. The CDR3 runs 16 residues. CDR1 SGHDT and CDR2 YYEEEE come from the germline V gene. After removal of 3 bases from V and 2 bases from J, the junction contained 6 bases not matched to a gene. The CDR3 is CASSYSSGGPTDTQYF. The CDR3 nucleotides read TGTGCCAGCAGCTACTCTAGCGGGGGACCCACAGATACGCAGTATTTT.

This chain links TRBV7-2 with TRBJ2-7, with 8 bases matching TRBD1. V shed 5 bases, J shed 0 bases, and the junction held 3 bases outside the gene matches. Germline V gene lookup returns CDR1 SGHTA and CDR2 FQGNSA. There are 14 residues in the CDR3. CDR3 nucleotides: TGTGCCAGCAGCCCCACAGGGGGCTCCTACGAGCAGTACTTC. This gives the protein CASSPTGGSYEQYF. Supplemented by reference TRBV7-2 and TRBJ2-7, the full variable domain reads GAGVSQSPSNKVTEKGKDVELRCDPISGHTALYWYRQSLGQGLEFLIYFQGNSAPDKSGLPSDRFSAERTGGSVSTLTIQRTQQEDSAVYLCASSPTGGSYEQYFGPGTRLTVT.

The chain has TRBV2 and TRBJ2-2, with 12 positions matching TRBD2. Germline V lookup: CDR1 SNHLY, CDR2 FYNNEI. The CDR3 loop spans 16 amino acids. Unmatched junction bases numbered 4, after V lost 7 bases and J lost 1 base. CDR3 nucleotide sequence: TGTGCCAGCAATACGGGACTAGCGGGGAACACCGGGGAGCTGTTTTTT. Protein: CASNTGLAGNTGELFF.

This clone was counted only a few times. CDR3 amino acids: CASSHGQINTGELFF. CDR3 bases: TGCGCCAGCAGCCACGGACAGATCAACACCGGGGAGCTGTTTTTT. The J gene is TRBJ2-2, the V gene TRBV5-1; D perhaps matches TRBD1 (6 bases). The CDR3 is made up of 15 amino acids. Trimming stripped 4 bases from V and 2 bases from J, with 12 bases between. Germline lookup yields CDR1 SGHRS and CDR2 YFSETQ.

The J gene is TRBJ2-1, the V gene TRBV2; D is uncertain. The CDR3 totals 15 residues. V was pared by 2 bases and J by 4 bases, with 12 bases between. Germline-derived CDR1 and CDR2 are SNHLY and FYNNEI. CDR3 in amino acids: CASSETFYLYNEQFF. DNA of the CDR3: TGTGCCAGCAGTGAAACTTTTTACTTATACAATGAGCAGTTCTTC.

This chain uses TRBV15 with TRBJ1-4; tentative D call: TRBD1 (5 bases). Per the germline V gene, CDR1 is LNHNV and CDR2 is YYDKDF (reference sequence). V lost 0 bases and J lost 7, with 15 bases in between. The CDR3 has 16 residues. Here the CDR3 DNA reads TGTGCCACCAGCAGAGATCTCGGGGGAAGTGCTGAAAAACTGTTTTTT. It encodes CATSRDLGGSAEKLFF.

The chain carries TRBV5-1 and TRBJ2-7, with TRBD2 identical over 11 bases. Looked up from germline, CDR1 is SGHRS and CDR2 is YFSETQ. The junction had 5 bases not matched to a gene; V was cut back by 3 bases and J by 0 bases. The CDR3 runs to 16 residues. CDR3 nucleotides: TGCGCCAGCAGCTCTTTAGCGGGGGGGGGCTCCTACGAGCAGTACTTC. The encoded protein is CASSSLAGGGSYEQYF.

The chain has TRBV19 and TRBJ1-2; TRBD1 aligns across 11 bases. The ends lost 3 bases at V and 4 bases at J; junction bases unmatched: 10. This CDR3 comprises 17 residues. Germline assignment: CDR1 LNHDA and CDR2 SQIVND (reference sequence). The CDR3: CASSMGGGGQGVYGYTF. CDR3 coding DNA: TGTGCCAGTAGTATGGGCGGAGGGGGACAGGGGGTCTATGGCTACACCTTC.

This CDR3 reads CASSPTWGRIENSPLHF. CDR3 in DNA: TGTGCCAGCAGCCCCACGTGGGGCAGGATTGAGAATTCACCCCTCCACTTT. This chain links TRBV4-2 with TRBJ1-6; possibly TRBD1 for D (5 bases). V lost 4 bases and J lost 7, with 20 bases in between. CDR1 is LGHNA, CDR2 YNFKEQ, per germline. The CDR3 length is 17 residues.